This T cell receptor beta chain comes out of a study of monozygotic twins with inflammatory bowel disease. Overall study findings and caveats: Results did not support any single strong IBD-associated signal or clonotype.

TCRdb re-called the 5' RACE reads and shows each CDR3 protein once, DNA omitted. This repertoire comprises over 150,000 distinct CDR3 sequences; its ten largest clones make up roughly 2.4%. After skipping T cell sorting, the authors isolated total RNA from whole blood. The CDR3 runs to 17 residues. Points on this clonotype: No antigen is known for it.

The clonotype originates from a human donor with ulcerative colitis or Crohn's disease, or a healthy co-twin of an affected twin (not recorded which). This sequence joins TRBV12-3 or TRBV12-4 and TRBJ2-1; lacking DNA, the TRBD1 call made by TCRdb goes unchecked. Sequencing input: blood. This CDR3 is CASSLGTGLPRGHEQFF.